There are a few counts of the clone carrying this T cell receptor beta chain. The data derive from a study of T cells in Graves' hyperthyroidism and ophthalmopathy. Germline assignment: CDR1 SNHLY and CDR2 FYNNEI. V dropped 3 bases and J dropped 8 bases, with 6 bases sitting between them. The length of the CDR3 is 11 residues. The investigators amplified TCR beta CDR3 regions from RNA transcripts. When the TCR CDR3 underwent first-round RT-PCR, the HTBI primer set was used. TCRdb itself ran the multiplex PCR reads through MiXCR, one entry per CDR3 protein. The sample carries 540,000 or so distinct CDR3 sequences, roughly 46% recorded once.

V is TRBV2 and J is TRBJ2-3; D unresolved. The sample taken for sequencing was peripheral blood or thyroid tissue (not recorded which). The TCR was taken from an adult woman with Graves' disease, either hyperthyroidism or ophthalmopathy (not recorded which). The CDR3 region is CASSDPGTQYF. The CDR3 region has the DNA TGTGCCAGCAGTGATCCCGGTACGCAGTATTTT.